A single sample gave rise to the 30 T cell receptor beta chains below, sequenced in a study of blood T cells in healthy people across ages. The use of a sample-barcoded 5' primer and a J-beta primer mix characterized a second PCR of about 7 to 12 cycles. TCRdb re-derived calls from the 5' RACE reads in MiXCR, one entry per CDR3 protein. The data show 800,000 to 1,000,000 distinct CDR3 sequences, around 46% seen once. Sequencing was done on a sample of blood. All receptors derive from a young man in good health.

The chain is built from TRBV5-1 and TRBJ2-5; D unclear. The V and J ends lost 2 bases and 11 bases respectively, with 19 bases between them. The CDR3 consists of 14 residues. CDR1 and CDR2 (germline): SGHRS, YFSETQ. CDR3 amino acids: CASSFYTGCNEQYF. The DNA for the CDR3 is TGCGCCAGCAGCTTCTACACCGGATGCAATGAGCAGTACTTC. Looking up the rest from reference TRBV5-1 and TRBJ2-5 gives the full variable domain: KAGVTQTPRYLIKTRGQQVTLSCSPISGHRSVSWYQQTPGQGLQFLFEYFSETQRNKGNFPGRFSGRQFSNSRSEMNVSTLELGDSALYLCASSFYTGCNEQYFGPGTRLLVL.

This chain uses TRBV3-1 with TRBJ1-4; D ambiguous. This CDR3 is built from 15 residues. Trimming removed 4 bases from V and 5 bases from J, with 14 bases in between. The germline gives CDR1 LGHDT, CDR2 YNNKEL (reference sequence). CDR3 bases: TGTGCCAGCAGCCCTGATCCGTACGGGAATGAAAAACTGTTTTTT. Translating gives CASSPDPYGNEKLFF. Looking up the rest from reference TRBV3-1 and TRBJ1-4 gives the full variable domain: DTAVSQTPKYLVTQMGNDKSIKCEQNLGHDTMYWYKQDSKKFLKIMFSYNNKELIINETVPNRFSPKSPDKAHLNLHINSLELGDSAVYFCASSPDPYGNEKLFFGSGTQLSVL.

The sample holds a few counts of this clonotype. This CDR3 is CASSLVMNSYEQYF. The CDR3 region has the DNA TGTGCCAGCAGCCTGGTGATGAACTCCTACGAGCAGTACTTC. V usage is TRBV7-8 and J usage is TRBJ2-7; no definite D call. Germline-derived CDR1 and CDR2 are SGHVS and FQNEAQ. CDR3 size: 14 residues. Trimming took 5 bases from V and 0 from J, leaving 11 bases between them.

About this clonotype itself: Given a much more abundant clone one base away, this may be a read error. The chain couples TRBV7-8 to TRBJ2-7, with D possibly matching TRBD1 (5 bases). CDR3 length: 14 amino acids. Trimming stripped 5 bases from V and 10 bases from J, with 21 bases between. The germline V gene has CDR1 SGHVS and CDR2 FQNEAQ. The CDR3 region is CASSVVTGHQPQYF. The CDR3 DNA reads TGTGCCAGCAGCGTAGTCACAGGCCACCAGCCCCAGTACTTC.

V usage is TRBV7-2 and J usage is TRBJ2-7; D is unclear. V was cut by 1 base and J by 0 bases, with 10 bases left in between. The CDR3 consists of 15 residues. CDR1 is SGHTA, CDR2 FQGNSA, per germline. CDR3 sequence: CASSLDDITSYEQYF. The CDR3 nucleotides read TGTGCCAGCAGCTTAGACGACATCACCTCCTACGAGCAGTACTTC.

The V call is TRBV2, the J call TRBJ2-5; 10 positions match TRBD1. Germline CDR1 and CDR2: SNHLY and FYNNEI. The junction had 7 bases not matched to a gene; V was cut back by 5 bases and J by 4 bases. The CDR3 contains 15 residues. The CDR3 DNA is TGTGCCAGCAGTTTCCCGACAGGGGGCACAGAGACCCAGTACTTC. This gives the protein CASSFPTGGTETQYF.

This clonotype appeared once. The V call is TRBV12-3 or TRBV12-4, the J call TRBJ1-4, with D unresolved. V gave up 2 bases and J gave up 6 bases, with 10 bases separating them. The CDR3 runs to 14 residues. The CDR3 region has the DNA TGTGCCAGCAGTTTAATCCCCAGACATGAAAAACTGTTTTTT. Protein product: CASSLIPRHEKLFF.

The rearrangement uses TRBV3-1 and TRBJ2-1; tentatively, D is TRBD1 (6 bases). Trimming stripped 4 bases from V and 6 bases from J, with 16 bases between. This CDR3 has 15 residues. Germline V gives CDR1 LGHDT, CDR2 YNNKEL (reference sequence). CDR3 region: CASSRWDTRRNEQFF. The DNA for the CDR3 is TGTGCCAGCAGCCGGTGGGACACCCGACGCAATGAGCAGTTCTTC.

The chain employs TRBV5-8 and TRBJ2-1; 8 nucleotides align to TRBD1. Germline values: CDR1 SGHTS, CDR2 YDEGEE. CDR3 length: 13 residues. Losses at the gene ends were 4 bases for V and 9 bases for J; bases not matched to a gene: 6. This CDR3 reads CASSKDRDGEQFF. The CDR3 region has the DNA TGTGCCAGCAGCAAGGACAGGGATGGTGAGCAGTTCTTC.

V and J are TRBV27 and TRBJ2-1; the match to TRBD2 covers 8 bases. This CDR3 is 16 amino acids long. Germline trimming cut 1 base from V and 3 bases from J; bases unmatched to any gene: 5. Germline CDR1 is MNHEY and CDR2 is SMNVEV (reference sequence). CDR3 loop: CASSLWAGGRYNEQFF. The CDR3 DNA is TGTGCCAGCAGTTTATGGGCGGGGGGACGCTACAATGAGCAGTTCTTC.

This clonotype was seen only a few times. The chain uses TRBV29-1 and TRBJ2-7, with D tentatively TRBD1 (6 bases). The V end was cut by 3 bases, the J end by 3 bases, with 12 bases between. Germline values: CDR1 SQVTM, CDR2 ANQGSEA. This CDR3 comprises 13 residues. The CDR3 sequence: CSVDTGKDYEQYF. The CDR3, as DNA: TGCAGCGTTGACACAGGGAAGGACTACGAGCAGTACTTC.

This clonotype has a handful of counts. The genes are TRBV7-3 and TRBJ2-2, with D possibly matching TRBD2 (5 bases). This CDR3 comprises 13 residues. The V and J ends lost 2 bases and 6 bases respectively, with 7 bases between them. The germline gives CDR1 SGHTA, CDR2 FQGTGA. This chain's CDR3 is CASSLLEAGELFF. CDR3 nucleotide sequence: TGTGCCAGCAGCTTATTGGAGGCCGGGGAGCTGTTTTTT.

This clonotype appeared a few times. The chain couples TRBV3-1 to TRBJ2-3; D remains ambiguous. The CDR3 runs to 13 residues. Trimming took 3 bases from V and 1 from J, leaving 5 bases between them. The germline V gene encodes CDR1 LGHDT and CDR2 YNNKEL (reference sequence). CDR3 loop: CASSHLGTDTQYF. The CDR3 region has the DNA TGTGCCAGCAGCCATTTGGGCACAGATACGCAGTATTTT.

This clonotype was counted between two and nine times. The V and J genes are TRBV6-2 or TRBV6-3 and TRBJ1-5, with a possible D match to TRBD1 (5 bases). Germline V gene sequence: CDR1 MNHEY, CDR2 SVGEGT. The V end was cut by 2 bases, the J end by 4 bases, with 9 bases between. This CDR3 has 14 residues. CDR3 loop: CASSYAAGNQPQHF. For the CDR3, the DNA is TGTGCCAGCAGTTACGCGGCAGGGAATCAGCCCCAGCATTTT.

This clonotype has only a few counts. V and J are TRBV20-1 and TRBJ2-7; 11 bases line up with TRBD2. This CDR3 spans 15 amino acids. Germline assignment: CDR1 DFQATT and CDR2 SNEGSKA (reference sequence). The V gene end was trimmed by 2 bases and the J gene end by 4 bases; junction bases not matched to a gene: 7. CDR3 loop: CSARPWASGGYEQYF. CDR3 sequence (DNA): TGCAGTGCTAGACCCTGGGCTAGCGGGGGGTACGAGCAGTACTTC.

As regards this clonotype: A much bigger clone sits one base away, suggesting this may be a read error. The CDR3 sequence: CASNLTGGEQYF. The CDR3 region has the DNA TGCGCCAGCAACTTAACAGGGGGCGAGCAGTACTTC. This chain uses TRBV5-1 with TRBJ2-5, with 8 bases identical to TRBD1. The DNA end is more similar to TRBJ2-7, so the J call may be wrong. The germline gives CDR1 SGHRS, CDR2 YFSETQ. The CDR3 has 12 amino acids.

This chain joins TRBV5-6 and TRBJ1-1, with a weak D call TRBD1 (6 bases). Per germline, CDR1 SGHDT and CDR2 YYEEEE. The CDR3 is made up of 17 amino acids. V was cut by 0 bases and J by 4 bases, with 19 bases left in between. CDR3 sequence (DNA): TGTGCCAGCAGCTTGGCCGGGGCGGGGGGCATGACCACTGAAGCTTTCTTT. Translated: CASSLAGAGGMTTEAFF.

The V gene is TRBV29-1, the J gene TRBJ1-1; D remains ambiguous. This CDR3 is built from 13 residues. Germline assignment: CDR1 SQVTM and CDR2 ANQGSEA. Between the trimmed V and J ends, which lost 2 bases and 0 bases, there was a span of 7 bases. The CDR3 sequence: CSVERAMNTEAFF. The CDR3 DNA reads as TGCAGCGTTGAACGAGCCATGAACACTGAAGCTTTCTTT. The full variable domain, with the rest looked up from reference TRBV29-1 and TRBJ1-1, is SAVISQKPSRDICQRGTSLTIQCQVDSQVTMMFWYRQQPGQSLTLIATANQGSEATYESGFVIDKFPISRPNLTFSTLTVSNMSPEDSSIYLCSVERAMNTEAFFGQGTRLTVV.

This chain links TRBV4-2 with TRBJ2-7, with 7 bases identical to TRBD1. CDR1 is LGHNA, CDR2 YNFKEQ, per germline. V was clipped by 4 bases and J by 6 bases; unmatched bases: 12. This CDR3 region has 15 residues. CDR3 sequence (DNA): TGTGCCAGCAGCCGAGGAACGGGACAGTTCTCCGAGCAGTACTTC. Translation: CASSRGTGQFSEQYF.

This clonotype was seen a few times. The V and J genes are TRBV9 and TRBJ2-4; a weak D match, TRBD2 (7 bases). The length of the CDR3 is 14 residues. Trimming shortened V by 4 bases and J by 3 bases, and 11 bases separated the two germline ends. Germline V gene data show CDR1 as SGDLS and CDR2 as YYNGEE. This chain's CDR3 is CASSLGGLKNIQYF. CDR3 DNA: TGTGCCAGCAGCCTGGGGGGGCTCAAAAACATTCAGTACTTC.

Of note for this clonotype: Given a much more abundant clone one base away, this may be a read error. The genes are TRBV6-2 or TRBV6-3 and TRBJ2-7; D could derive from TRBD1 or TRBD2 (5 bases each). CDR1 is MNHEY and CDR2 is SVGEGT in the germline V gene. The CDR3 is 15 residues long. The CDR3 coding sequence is TGTGCCAGCAGTTCTTCCGGGACGGACTCCTGCGAGCAGTACTTC. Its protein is CASSSSGTDSCEQYF.

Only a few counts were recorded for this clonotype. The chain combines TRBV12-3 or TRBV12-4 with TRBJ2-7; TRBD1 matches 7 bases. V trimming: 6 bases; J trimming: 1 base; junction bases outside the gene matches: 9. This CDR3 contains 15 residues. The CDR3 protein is CASSRDSLLSYEQYF. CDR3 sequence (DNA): TGTGCCAGCAGCCGGGACAGCCTTCTGTCCTACGAGCAGTACTTC.

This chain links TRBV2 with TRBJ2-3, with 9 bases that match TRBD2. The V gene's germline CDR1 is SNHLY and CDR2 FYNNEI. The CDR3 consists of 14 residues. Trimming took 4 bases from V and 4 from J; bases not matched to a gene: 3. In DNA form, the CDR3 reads TGTGCCAGCAGTGGAGCGGGGGGCTCAGATACGCAGTATTTT. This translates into CASSGAGGSDTQYF.

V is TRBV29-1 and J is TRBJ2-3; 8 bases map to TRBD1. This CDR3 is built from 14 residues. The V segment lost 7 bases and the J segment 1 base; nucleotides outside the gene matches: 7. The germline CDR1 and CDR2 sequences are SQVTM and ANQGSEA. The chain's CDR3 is CSAGQGFGTDTQYF. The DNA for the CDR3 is TGCAGCGCCGGACAGGGCTTTGGCACAGATACGCAGTATTTT.

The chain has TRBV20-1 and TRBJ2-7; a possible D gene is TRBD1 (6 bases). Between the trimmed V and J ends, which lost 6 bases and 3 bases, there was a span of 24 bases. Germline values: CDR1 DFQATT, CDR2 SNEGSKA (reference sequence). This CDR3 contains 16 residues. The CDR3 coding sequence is TGCAGTGCCAAGGAAAGGTACAGGGACGAGTTCTACGAGCAGTACTTC. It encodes CSAKERYRDEFYEQYF.

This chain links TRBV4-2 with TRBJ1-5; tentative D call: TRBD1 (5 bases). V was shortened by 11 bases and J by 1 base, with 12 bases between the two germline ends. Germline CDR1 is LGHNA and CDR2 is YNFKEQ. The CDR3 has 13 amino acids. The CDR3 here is CACLAGSNQPQHF. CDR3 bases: TGTGCCTGTCTGGCAGGGAGCAATCAGCCCCAGCATTTT.

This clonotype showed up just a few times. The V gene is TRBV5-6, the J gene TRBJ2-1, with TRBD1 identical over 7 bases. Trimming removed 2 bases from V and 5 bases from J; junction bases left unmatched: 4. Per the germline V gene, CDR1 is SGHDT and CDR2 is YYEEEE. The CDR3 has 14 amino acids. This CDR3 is CASSLGQADNEQFF. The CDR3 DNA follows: TGTGCCAGCAGCTTAGGACAGGCGGACAATGAGCAGTTCTTC.

The CDR3 DNA is TGCGCCAGCAGACGGGACGGATCCTACAATGAGCAGTTCTTC. It codes for CASRRDGSYNEQFF. The gene calls are TRBV5-1 and TRBJ2-1, with D perhaps assigned TRBD1 or TRBD2 (5 bases each). Trimming left V 5 bases short and J 1 base short, with 10 bases between. The CDR3 length is 14 residues. Germline CDR1 is SGHRS and CDR2 is YFSETQ.

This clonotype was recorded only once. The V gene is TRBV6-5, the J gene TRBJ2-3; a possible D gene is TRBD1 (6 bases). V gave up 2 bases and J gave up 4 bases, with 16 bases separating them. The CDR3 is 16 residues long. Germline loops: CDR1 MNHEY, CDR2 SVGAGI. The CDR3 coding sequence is TGTGCCAGCAGTTACCCCAGGGACATTCTCTCAGATACGCAGTATTTT. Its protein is CASSYPRDILSDTQYF.

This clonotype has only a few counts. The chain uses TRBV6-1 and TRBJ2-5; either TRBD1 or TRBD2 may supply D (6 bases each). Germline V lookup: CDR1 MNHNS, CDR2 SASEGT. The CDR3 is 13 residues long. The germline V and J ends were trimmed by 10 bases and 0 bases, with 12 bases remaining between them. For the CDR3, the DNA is TGTGCCACCCGGGGGCCGTACCAAGAGACCCAGTACTTC. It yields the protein CATRGPYQETQYF.